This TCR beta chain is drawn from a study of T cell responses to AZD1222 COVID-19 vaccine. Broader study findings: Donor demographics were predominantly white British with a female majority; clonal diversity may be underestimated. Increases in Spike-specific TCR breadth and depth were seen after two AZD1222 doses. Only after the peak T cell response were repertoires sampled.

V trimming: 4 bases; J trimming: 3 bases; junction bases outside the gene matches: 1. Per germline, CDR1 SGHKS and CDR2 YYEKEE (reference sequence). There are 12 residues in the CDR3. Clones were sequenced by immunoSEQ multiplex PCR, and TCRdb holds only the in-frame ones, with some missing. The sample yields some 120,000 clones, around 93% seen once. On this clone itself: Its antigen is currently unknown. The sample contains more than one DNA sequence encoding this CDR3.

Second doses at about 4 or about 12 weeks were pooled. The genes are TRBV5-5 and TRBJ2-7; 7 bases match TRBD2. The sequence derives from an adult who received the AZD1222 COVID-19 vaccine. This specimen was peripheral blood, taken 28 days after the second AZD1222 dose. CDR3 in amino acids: CASSPGGYEQYF. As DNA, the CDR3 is TGTGCCAGCAGCCCGGGGGGCTACGAGCAGTACTTC.